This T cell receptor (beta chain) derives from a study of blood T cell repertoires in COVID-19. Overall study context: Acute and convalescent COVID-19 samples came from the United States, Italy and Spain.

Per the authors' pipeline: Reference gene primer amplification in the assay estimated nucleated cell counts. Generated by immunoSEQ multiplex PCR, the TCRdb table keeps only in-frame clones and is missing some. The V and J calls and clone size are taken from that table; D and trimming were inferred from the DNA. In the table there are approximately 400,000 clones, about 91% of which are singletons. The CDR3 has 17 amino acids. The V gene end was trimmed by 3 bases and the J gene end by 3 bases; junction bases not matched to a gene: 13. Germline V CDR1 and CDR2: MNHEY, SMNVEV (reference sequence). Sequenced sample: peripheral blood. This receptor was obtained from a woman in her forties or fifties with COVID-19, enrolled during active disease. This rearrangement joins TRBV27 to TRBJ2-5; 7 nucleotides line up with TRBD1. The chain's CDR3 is CASSFFPRQGREETQYF. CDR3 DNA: TGTGCCAGCAGTTTCTTCCCTCGACAGGGTCGGGAAGAGACCCAGTACTTC.